Sequencing of this TCR beta chain was carried out in a study of T cells in Graves' hyperthyroidism and ophthalmopathy. RNA transcripts gave rise to amplified TCR beta CDR3 regions. Using the HTBI primer set, a first-round RT-PCR was run on the TCR CDR3. TCRdb itself ran the multiplex PCR reads through MiXCR, one entry per CDR3 protein. The sample shows more than 500,000 distinct CDR3 sequences, roughly 15% of them seen only once. The CDR3 loop spans 13 amino acids. With 4 bases removed from V and 8 bases from J, the gap between germline ends came to 15 bases. Germline CDR1 reads SQVTM; CDR2 reads ANQGSEA.

This receptor was identified in a woman aged 30 to 39 with Graves' ophthalmopathy. The sample consisted of blood. The chain links TRBV29-1 to TRBJ2-1; weak D call: TRBD2 (6 bases). Here the CDR3 DNA reads TGCAGCGTTGGCCCGGGAGAGGAGCATGAGCAGTTCTTC. This encodes CSVGPGEEHEQFF.